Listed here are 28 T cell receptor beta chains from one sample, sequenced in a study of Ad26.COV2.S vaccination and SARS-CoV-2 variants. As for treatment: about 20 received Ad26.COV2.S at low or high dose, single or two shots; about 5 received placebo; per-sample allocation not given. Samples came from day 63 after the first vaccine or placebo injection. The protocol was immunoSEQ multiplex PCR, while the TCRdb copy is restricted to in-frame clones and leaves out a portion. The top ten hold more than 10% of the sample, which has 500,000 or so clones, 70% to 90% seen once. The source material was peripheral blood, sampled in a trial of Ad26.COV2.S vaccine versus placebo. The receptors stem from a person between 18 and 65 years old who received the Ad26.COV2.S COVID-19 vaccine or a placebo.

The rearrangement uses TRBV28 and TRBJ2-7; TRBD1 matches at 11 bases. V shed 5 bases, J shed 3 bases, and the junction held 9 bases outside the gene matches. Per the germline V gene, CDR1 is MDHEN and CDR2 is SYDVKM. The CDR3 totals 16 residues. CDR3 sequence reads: CASSLRPGTGGYEQYF. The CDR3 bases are TGTGCCAGCAGTCTAAGACCCGGGACAGGGGGCTACGAGCAGTACTTC.

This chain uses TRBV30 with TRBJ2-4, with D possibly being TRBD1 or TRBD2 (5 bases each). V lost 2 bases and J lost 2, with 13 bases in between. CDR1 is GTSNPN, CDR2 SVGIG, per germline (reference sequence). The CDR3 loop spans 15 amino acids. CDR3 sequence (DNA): TGTGCCTGGAGTCCGGTCTGGGGACCCAAAAACATTCAGTACTTC. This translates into CAWSPVWGPKNIQYF. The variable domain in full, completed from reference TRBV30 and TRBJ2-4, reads SQTIHQWPATLVQPVGSPLSLECTVEGTSNPNLYWYRQAAGRGLQLLFYSVGIGQISSEVPQNLSASRPQDRQFILSSKKLLLSDSGFYLCAWSPVWGPKNIQYFGAGTRLSVL.

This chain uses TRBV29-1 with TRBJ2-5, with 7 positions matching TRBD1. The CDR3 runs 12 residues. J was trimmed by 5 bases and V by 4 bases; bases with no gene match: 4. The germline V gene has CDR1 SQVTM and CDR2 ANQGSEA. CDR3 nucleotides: TGCAGCGTTGGGACAGGATTGGAGACCCAGTACTTC. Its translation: CSVGTGLETQYF.

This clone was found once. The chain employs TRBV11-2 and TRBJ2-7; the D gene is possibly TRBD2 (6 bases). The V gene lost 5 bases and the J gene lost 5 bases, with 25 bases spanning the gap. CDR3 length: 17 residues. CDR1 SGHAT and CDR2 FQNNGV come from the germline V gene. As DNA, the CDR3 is TGTGCCAGCAGCCCGAGGGGTTGGACCCCAGCGGGCGACGAGCAGTACTTC. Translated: CASSPRGWTPAGDEQYF.

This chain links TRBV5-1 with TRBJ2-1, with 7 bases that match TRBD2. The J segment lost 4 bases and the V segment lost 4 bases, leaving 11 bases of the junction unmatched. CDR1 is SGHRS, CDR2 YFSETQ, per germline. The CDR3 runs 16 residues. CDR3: CASSRTAAGVYNEQFF. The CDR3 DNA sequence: TGCGCCAGCAGCCGGACCGCGGCGGGAGTGTACAATGAGCAGTTCTTC.

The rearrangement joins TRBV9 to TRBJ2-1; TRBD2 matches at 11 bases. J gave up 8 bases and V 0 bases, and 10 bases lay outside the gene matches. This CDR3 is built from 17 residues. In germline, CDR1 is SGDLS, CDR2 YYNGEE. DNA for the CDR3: TGTGCCAGCAGCGTAGGACTAGCGGGAAAATTAATCGATGAGCAGTTCTTC. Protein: CASSVGLAGKLIDEQFF.

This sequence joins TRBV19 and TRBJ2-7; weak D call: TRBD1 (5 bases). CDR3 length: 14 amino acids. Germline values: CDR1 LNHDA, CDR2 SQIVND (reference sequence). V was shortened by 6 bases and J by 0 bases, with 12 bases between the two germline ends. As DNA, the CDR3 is TGTGCCAGTAGCAGAGGACATTCCTCCTACGAGCAGTACTTC. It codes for CASSRGHSSYEQYF.

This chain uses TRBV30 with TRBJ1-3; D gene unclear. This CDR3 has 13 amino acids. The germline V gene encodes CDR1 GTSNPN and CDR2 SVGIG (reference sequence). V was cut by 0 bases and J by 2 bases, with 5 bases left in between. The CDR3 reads CAWSVLTGNTIYF. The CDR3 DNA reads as TGTGCCTGGAGTGTTTTGACTGGAAACACCATATATTTT.

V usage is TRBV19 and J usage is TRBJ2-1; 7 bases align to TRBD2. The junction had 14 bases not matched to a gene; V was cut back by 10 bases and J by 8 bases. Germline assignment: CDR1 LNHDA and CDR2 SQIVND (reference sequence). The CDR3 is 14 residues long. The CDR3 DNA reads TGTGCCACCCCCCCCCGACTAGCTCGGGATGAGCAGTTCTTC. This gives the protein CATPPRLARDEQFF.

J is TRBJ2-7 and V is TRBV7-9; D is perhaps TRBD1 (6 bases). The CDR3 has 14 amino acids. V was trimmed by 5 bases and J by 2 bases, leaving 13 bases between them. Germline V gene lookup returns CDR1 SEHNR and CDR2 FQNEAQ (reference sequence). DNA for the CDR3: TGTGCCAGCAGCCCACGGACAGTCGCCTACGAGCAGTACTTC. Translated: CASSPRTVAYEQYF.

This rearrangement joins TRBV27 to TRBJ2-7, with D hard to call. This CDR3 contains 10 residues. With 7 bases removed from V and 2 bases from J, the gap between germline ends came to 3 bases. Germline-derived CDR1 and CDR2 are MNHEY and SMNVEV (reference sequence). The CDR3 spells CASNPYEQYF. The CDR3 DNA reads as TGTGCCAGCAATCCCTACGAGCAGTACTTC.

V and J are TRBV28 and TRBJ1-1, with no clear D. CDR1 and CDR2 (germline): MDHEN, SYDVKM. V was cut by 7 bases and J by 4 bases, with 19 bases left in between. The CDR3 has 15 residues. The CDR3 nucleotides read TGTGCCAGCACCCCCCCCTCAGGACGGGCCACTGAAGCTTTCTTT. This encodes CASTPPSGRATEAFF.

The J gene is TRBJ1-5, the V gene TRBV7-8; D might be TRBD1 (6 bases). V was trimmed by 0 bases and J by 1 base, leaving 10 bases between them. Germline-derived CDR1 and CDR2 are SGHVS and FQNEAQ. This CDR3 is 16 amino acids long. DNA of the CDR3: TGTGCCAGCAGCTTAGCGGGGGGGCCAAGCAATCAGCCCCAGCATTTT. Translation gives CASSLAGGPSNQPQHF.

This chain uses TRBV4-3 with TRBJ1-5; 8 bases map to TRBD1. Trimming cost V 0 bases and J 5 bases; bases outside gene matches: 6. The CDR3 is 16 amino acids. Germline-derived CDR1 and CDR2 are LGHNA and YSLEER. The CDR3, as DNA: TGCGCCAGCAGCCAAGAATTACTGGACAGGGATCAGCCCCAGCATTTT. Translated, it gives CASSQELLDRDQPQHF.

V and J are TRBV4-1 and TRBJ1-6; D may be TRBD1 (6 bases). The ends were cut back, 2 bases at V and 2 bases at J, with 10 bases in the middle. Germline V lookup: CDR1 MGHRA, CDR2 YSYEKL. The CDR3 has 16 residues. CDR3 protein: CASSQSRDTYNSPLHF. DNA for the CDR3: TGCGCCAGCAGCCAAAGTAGGGACACCTATAATTCACCCCTCCACTTT.

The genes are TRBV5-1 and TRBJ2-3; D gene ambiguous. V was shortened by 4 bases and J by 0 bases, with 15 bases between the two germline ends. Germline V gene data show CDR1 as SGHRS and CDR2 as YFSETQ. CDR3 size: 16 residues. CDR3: CASSRERGRSTDTQYF. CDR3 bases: TGCGCCAGCAGCCGAGAACGAGGACGTAGCACAGATACGCAGTATTTT.

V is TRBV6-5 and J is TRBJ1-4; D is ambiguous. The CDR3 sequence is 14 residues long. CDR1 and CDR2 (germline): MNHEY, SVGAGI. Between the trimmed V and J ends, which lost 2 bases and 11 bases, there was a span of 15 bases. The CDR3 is CASSYQPLASKLFF. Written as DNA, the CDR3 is TGTGCCAGCAGTTACCAACCCCTCGCATCTAAACTGTTTTTT.

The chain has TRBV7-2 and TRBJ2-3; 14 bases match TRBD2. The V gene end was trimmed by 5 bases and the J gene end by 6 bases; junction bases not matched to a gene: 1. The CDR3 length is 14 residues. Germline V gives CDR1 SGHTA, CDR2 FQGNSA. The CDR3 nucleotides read TGTGCCAGCAGCAGACTAGCGGGAGGGGATACGCAGTATTTT. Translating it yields CASSRLAGGDTQYF.

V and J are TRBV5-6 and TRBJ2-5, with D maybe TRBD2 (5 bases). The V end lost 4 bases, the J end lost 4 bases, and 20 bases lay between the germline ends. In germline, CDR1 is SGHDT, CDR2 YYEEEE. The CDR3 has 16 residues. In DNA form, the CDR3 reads TGTGCCAGCAGCCAGCTCGGACTGGCCGACCCAGAGACCCAGTACTTC. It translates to CASSQLGLADPETQYF.

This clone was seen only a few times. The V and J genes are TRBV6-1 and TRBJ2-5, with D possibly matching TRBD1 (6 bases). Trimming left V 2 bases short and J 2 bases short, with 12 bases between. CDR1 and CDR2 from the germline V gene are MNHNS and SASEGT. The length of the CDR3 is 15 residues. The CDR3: CASSEQGGKQETQYF. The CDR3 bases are TGTGCCAGCAGTGAACAAGGGGGAAAACAAGAGACCCAGTACTTC.

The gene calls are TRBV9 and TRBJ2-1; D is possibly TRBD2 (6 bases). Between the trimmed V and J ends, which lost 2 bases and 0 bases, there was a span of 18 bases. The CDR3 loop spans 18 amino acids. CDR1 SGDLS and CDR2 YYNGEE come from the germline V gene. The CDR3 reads CASSVFVGGLGSYNEQFF. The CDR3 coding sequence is TGTGCCAGCAGCGTGTTTGTGGGGGGATTGGGCTCCTACAATGAGCAGTTCTTC. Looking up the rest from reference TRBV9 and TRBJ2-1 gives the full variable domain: DSGVTQTPKHLITATGQRVTLRCSPRSGDLSVYWYQQSLDQGLQFLIQYYNGEERAKGNILERFSAQQFPDLHSELNLSSLELGDSALYFCASSVFVGGLGSYNEQFFGPGTRLTVL.

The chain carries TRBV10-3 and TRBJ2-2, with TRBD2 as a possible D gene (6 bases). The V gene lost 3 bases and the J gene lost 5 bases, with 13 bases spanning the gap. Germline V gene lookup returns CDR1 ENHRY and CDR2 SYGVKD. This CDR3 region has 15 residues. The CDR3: CAISDGGAGTGELFF. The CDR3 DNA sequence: TGTGCCATCAGTGATGGTGGGGCGGGGACCGGGGAGCTGTTTTTT.

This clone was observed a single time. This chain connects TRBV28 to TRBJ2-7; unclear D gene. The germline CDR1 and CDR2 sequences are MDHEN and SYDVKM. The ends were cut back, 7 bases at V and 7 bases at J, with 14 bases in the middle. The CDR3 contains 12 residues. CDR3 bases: TGTGCCAGCACTAAAACCTGGGGTGAGCAGTACTTC. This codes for CASTKTWGEQYF. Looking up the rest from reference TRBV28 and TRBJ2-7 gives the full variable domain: DVKVTQSSRYLVKRTGEKVFLECVQDMDHENMFWYRQDPGLGLRLIYFSYDVKMKEKGDIPEGYSVSREKKERFSLILESASTNQTSMYLCASTKTWGEQYFGPGTRLTVT.

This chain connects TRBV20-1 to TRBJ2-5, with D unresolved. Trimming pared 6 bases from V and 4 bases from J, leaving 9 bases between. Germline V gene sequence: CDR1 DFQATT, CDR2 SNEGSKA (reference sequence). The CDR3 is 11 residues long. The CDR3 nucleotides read TGCAGTGCCCCGGGCCTAGAGACCCAGTACTTC. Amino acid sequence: CSAPGLETQYF.

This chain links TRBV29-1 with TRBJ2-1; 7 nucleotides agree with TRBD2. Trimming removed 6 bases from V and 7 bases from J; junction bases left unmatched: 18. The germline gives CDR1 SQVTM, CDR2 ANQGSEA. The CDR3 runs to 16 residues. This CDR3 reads CSVVLNSAGAVNEQFF. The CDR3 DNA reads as TGCAGCGTGGTACTCAACTCGGCGGGAGCGGTAAATGAGCAGTTCTTC.

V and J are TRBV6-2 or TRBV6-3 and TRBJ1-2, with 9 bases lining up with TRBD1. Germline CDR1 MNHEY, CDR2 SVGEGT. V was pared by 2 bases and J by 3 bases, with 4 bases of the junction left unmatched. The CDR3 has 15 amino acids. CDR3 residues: CASSYGTGPHYGYTF. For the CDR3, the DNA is TGTGCCAGCAGTTACGGGACAGGGCCCCACTATGGCTACACCTTC.

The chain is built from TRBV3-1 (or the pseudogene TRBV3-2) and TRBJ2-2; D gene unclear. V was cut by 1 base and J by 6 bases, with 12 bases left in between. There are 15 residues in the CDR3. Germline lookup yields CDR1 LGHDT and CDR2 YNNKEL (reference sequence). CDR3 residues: CASSQVGLSAGELFF. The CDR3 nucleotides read TGTGCCAGCAGCCAAGTAGGGCTATCGGCCGGGGAGCTGTTTTTT.

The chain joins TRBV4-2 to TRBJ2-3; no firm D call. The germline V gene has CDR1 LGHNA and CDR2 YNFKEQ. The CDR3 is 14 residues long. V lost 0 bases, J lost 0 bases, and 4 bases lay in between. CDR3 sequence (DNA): TGTGCCAGCAGCCAAGACACAAGCACAGATACGCAGTATTTT. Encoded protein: CASSQDTSTDTQYF.